Below, 20 T cell receptor beta chains from the same sample are listed, as sequenced in a study of T cell repertoires and HLA-DP antigens. No antigen has been identified for these receptors. The assay was immunoSEQ multiplex PCR, and TCRdb's table has in-frame clones only and misses some. The sample includes tens of thousands of clones, about 82% of them seen just once. The sample consisted of CD4+ T cells from PBMCs. The source is a man between 60 and 75 years old in good health and CMV-seronegative.

The chain carries TRBV28 and TRBJ1-4; tentative D call: TRBD1 (5 bases). Germline CDR1 MDHEN, CDR2 SYDVKM. The ends were cut back, 5 bases at V and 5 bases at J, with 15 bases in the middle. The CDR3 length is 15 residues. The CDR3 here is CASSRPTGENEKLFF. The CDR3 region has the DNA TGTGCCAGCAGTAGACCCACGGGGGAAAATGAAAAACTGTTTTTT.

The gene calls are TRBV5-4 and TRBJ2-5; 8 bases line up with TRBD1. The CDR3 is 15 amino acids. V was clipped by 4 bases and J by 4 bases; unmatched bases: 9. Germline V lookup: CDR1 SGHNT, CDR2 YYREEE (reference sequence). The CDR3 DNA reads TGTGCCAGCAGCATGCAGGGGGCGCGACGAGAGACCCAGTACTTC. Protein: CASSMQGARRETQYF.

The gene calls are TRBV10-3 and TRBJ2-7, with 8 bases fitting TRBD2. CDR1 is ENHRY, CDR2 SYGVKD, per germline. With V trimmed by 11 bases and J by 2 bases, 11 bases remained unmatched. There are 14 residues in the CDR3. CDR3 loop: CASRETSDAYEQYV. In DNA, the CDR3 is TGTGCCTCCCGAGAGACTAGCGACGCCTACGAGCAGTACGTC.

This clone was seen only a few times. The chain employs TRBV5-1 and TRBJ1-3; TRBD1 is a possible D gene (5 bases). The germline CDR1 and CDR2 sequences are SGHRS and YFSETQ. V lost 4 bases, J lost 3 bases, and 11 bases lay in between. CDR3 size: 14 residues. CDR3 sequence (DNA): TGCGCCAGCAGCCTCCAGGGAAGTGGAAACACCATATATTTT. Amino acid sequence: CASSLQGSGNTIYF.

The chain links TRBV5-1 to TRBJ1-1; 9 bases map to TRBD1. CDR3 length: 17 residues. Losses at the gene ends were 6 bases for V and 0 bases for J; bases not matched to a gene: 12. Germline CDR1 reads SGHRS; CDR2 reads YFSETQ. CDR3 protein: CASTSWAGQGLNTEAFF. CDR3 DNA sequence: TGCGCCAGCACTTCGTGGGCGGGACAGGGTTTGAACACTGAAGCTTTCTTT. Combining the CDR3 with reference TRBV5-1 and TRBJ1-1 gives the whole variable domain KAGVTQTPRYLIKTRGQQVTLSCSPISGHRSVSWYQQTPGQGLQFLFEYFSETQRNKGNFPGRFSGRQFSNSRSEMNVSTLELGDSALYLCASTSWAGQGLNTEAFFGQGTRLTVV.

The rearrangement uses TRBV7-8 and TRBJ1-5; no reliable D call. The germline gives CDR1 SGHVS, CDR2 FQNEAQ. This CDR3 is 13 amino acids long. Trimming cost V 5 bases and J 4 bases, with 9 bases left between them. The CDR3 DNA follows: TGTGCCAGCAGCCCAGGATGGAATCAGCCCCAGCATTTT. It codes for CASSPGWNQPQHF. Variable domain in full (rest from reference TRBV7-8 and TRBJ1-5): GAGVSQSPRYKVAKRGQDVALRCDPISGHVSLFWYQQALGQGPEFLTYFQNEAQLDKSGLPSDRFFAERPEGSVSTLKIQRTQQEDSAVYLCASSPGWNQPQHFGDGTRLSIL.

V gene TRBV4-1 combines with J gene TRBJ1-5; no clear D. V lost 0 bases, J lost 0 bases, and 12 bases lay in between. This CDR3 comprises 17 residues. Germline CDR1 MGHRA, CDR2 YSYEKL. CDR3 DNA: TGCGCCAGCAGCCAAGAGGGCACAACCTATAGCAATCAGCCCCAGCATTTT. Residues: CASSQEGTTYSNQPQHF.

V gene TRBV5-1 combines with J gene TRBJ1-1; 7 bases agree with TRBD1. This CDR3 contains 12 residues. The ends lost 0 bases at V and 11 bases at J; junction bases unmatched: 4. Germline CDR1 SGHRS, CDR2 YFSETQ. CDR3 sequence reads: CASSLGQGRAFF. In DNA, the CDR3 is TGCGCCAGCAGCTTGGGACAGGGACGGGCTTTCTTT.

The chain links TRBV5-1 to TRBJ2-5, with TRBD2 matching over 7 bases. CDR1 SGHRS and CDR2 YFSETQ come from the germline V gene. The CDR3 contains 15 residues. V shed 2 bases and J 5 bases; nucleotides not matched to a gene: 9. The CDR3 sequence: CASSFRGEARETQYF. For the CDR3, the DNA is TGCGCCAGCAGCTTCCGGGGGGAGGCGAGGGAGACCCAGTACTTC.

The genes are TRBV5-1 and TRBJ1-1, with 8 bases fitting TRBD1. The ends lost 5 bases at V and 4 bases at J; junction bases unmatched: 10. CDR1 SGHRS and CDR2 YFSETQ come from the germline V gene. The CDR3 loop spans 15 amino acids. The CDR3 region is CASREGQAGGTEAFF. The CDR3 nucleotides are TGCGCCAGCAGAGAGGGACAGGCGGGAGGCACTGAAGCTTTCTTT.

The chain is built from TRBV5-5 and TRBJ2-7; TRBD2 aligns across 9 bases. Trimming cost V 2 bases and J 2 bases; bases outside gene matches: 8. Germline V gene sequence: CDR1 SGHKS, CDR2 YYEKEE (reference sequence). This CDR3 is 16 amino acids long. In nucleotides, the CDR3 is TGTGCCAGCAGCTTAAACCCTAGCGGGACCCCCTACGAGCAGTACTTC. Protein sequence: CASSLNPSGTPYEQYF.

This chain links TRBV5-8 with TRBJ1-2, with TRBD1 matching 10 bases. CDR1 SGHTS and CDR2 YDEGEE come from the germline V gene. CDR3 length: 15 amino acids. Trimming took 3 bases from V and 4 from J; bases not matched to a gene: 6. DNA for the CDR3: TGTGCCAGCAGCTCCGGACAGGGGGAGACCTATGGCTACACCTTC. Translation gives CASSSGQGETYGYTF.

The chain recombines TRBV10-3 with TRBJ2-2; 9 nucleotides match TRBD1. The CDR3 consists of 16 residues. CDR1 and CDR2 (germline): ENHRY, SYGVKD. J gave up 7 bases and V 3 bases, and 9 bases lay outside the gene matches. The CDR3 region has the DNA TGTGCCATCAGTGATGACAGGGGGGCATATGGCGGGGAGCTGTTTTTT. This gives the protein CAISDDRGAYGGELFF.

This chain connects TRBV29-1 to TRBJ2-1, with TRBD2 as a possible D gene (6 bases). Trimming stripped 6 bases from V and 7 bases from J, with 16 bases between. The CDR3 consists of 13 residues. The V gene's germline CDR1 is SQVTM and CDR2 ANQGSEA. For the CDR3, the DNA is TGCAGCGTCGGGGACTGGACACAGAATGAGCAGTTCTTC. It translates to CSVGDWTQNEQFF.

This clone was recorded a few times. This chain links TRBV5-6 with TRBJ2-6, with D perhaps TRBD1 (6 bases). Trimming pared 2 bases from V and 3 bases from J, leaving 9 bases between. The germline V gene encodes CDR1 SGHDT and CDR2 YYEEEE. This CDR3 spans 15 amino acids. CDR3: CASSLQGGGANVLTF. CDR3 coding DNA: TGTGCCAGCAGCTTACAGGGCGGTGGGGCCAACGTCCTGACTTTC.

This clone was found once. The gene calls are TRBV4-3 and TRBJ1-4, with 7 bases aligning to TRBD1. J lost 8 bases, V lost 3 bases, and 12 bases had no gene match. The CDR3 runs 16 residues. From germline, CDR1 is LGHNA and CDR2 YSLEER. In DNA, the CDR3 is TGCGCCAGCAGCCATCCCCGGACAGGTGTTAACGAAAAACTGTTTTTT. Encoded protein: CASSHPRTGVNEKLFF.

The chain joins TRBV7-2 to TRBJ2-5; 8 positions match TRBD1. This CDR3 has 17 residues. Per germline, CDR1 SGHTA and CDR2 FQGNSA. J was trimmed by 5 bases and V by 0 bases; bases with no gene match: 11. The CDR3 coding sequence is TGTGCCAGCAGCTTAGCCCGCGGACAGGGAAGGTGGGAGACCCAGTACTTC. As protein: CASSLARGQGRWETQYF.

The chain joins TRBV6-5 to TRBJ1-5; the match to TRBD1 covers 7 bases. From germline, CDR1 is MNHEY and CDR2 SVGAGI. V trimming: 5 bases; J trimming: 7 bases; junction bases outside the gene matches: 8. CDR3 length: 14 residues. CDR3 sequence reads: CASSPTGTYQPQHF. The CDR3 DNA is TGTGCCAGCAGTCCGACAGGGACGTACCAGCCCCAGCATTTT.

The chain couples TRBV7-2 to TRBJ2-1; 7 bases match TRBD2. Germline V gene lookup returns CDR1 SGHTA and CDR2 FQGNSA. There are 13 residues in the CDR3. Trimming at V came to 5 bases and at J to 9 bases, leaving 7 bases not matched to a gene. DNA of the CDR3: TGTGCCAGCAGCCTCTCAAGCGGGGTTGAGCAGTTCTTC. Amino acids: CASSLSSGVEQFF.

Points on this clone: A junction boundary mismatches the germline segment, possibly from a read error. This sample also contains other DNA sequences that code for the same CDR3. The chain is built from TRBV7-9 and TRBJ2-2; D not certain. Germline CDR1 and CDR2: SEHNR and FQNEAQ (reference sequence). This CDR3 has 12 residues. The CDR3 region is CASSPAFGELFF. The CDR3 DNA sequence: TGTGCTAGCAGCCCCGCTTTCGGGGAGCTGTTTTTT.